This is a list of T cell receptor beta chains from one sample in a study of blood T cell repertoires in COVID-19. TCRdb's table, derived via immunoSEQ multiplex PCR, lists solely in-frame clones and lacks some. The table records roughly 100,000 clones, more than 75% of them present only once. Sequences were obtained from peripheral blood. Every receptor here comes from a human donor in a cohort sampled during active COVID-19. CDR3s include the opening cysteine and the closing phenylalanine or tryptophan. A D gene is named only where the DNA matches it firmly. Clone size is shown for a subset of rows, as once, few, many or a class of expanded clone.

j_gene,abundance,v_gene,d_gene,CDR3nt,CDR3aa
TRBJ2-5,-,TRBV9,-,TGTGCCAGCAGCGTTTTCTGGGGGACTCAAGAGACCCAGTACTTC,CASSVFWGTQETQYF
TRBJ2-1,-,TRBV10-1,TRBD2,TGCGCCAGCAGTGAGAGTAGCGGGGGGTACAATGAGCAGTTCTTC,CASSESSGGYNEQFF
TRBJ2-1,-,TRBV12-3/TRBV12-4,-,TGTGCCAGCAGTTGGGGGACAGAGCAGTTCTTC,CASSWGTEQFF
TRBJ1-1,-,TRBV5-4,TRBD1,TGTGCCAGTCAAACAGGGGGCTCTGAAGCTTTCTTT,CASQTGGSEAFF
TRBJ2-1,-,TRBV15,-,TGTGCCACCAGCAGAGATCAGGCGGGGCACTCCTACAATGAGCAGTTCTTC,CATSRDQAGHSYNEQFF
TRBJ2-1,-,TRBV28,-,TGTGCCAGCAGTTCTGAGAAGCGGAGGCCCTACAATGAGCAGTTCTTC,CASSSEKRRPYNEQFF
TRBJ2-1,-,TRBV10-2,-,TGCGCCAGCACCTCGGTGAGCTCCTACAATGAGCAGTTCTTC,CASTSVSSYNEQFF
TRBJ2-7,-,TRBV7-2,TRBD1,TGTGCCAGCAGCCAGCAACAGGGGTTCGAGCAGTACTTC,CASSQQQGFEQYF
TRBJ2-6,few,TRBV9,-,TGTGCCAGCAGCGTAGCTCAGGGTAGCTCTGGGGCCAACGTCCTGACTTTC,CASSVAQGSSGANVLTF
TRBJ1-6,many,TRBV13,TRBD1,TGTGCCAGCAGCCCCCGGGGACCGACAGGGCGGGAATTTCCCCTCCACTTT,CASSPRGPTGREFPLHF
TRBJ1-5,-,TRBV4-1,TRBD1,TGCGCCAGCAGCCAAGATCGGGACAGTTCTATAGCGAAGCCCCAGCATTTT,CASSQDRDSSIAKPQHF